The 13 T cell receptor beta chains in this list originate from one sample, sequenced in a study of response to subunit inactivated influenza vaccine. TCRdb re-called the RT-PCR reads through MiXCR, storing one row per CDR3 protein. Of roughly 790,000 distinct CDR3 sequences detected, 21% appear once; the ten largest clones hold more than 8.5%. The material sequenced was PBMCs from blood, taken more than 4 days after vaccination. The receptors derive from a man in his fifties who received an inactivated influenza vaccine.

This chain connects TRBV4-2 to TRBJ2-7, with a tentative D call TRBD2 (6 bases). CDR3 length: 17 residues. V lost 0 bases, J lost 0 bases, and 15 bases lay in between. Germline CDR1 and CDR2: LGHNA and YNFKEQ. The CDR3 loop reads CASSQEWNYGGSYEQYF. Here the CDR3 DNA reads TGTGCCAGCAGCCAAGAGTGGAACTACGGGGGCTCCTACGAGCAGTACTTC.

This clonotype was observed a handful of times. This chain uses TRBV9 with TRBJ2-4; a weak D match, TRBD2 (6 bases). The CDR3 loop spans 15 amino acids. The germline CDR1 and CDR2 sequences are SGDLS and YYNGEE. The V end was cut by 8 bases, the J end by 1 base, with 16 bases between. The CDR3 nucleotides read TGTGCCAGTAACGTGGGGGGTCACGCCAAAAACATTCAGTACTTC. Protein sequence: CASNVGGHAKNIQYF.

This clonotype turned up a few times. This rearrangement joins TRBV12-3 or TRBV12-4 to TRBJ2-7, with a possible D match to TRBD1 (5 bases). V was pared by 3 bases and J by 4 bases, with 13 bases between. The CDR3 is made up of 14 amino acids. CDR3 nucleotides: TGTGCCAGCAGTTTCGCCCAGGGAACTTACGAGCAGTACTTC. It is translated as CASSFAQGTYEQYF.

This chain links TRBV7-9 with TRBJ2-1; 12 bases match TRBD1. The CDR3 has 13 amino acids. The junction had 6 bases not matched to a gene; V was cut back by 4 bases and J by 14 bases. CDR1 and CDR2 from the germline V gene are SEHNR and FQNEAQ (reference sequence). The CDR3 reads CASSYSGTGGEFF. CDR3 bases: TGTGCCAGCAGCTACTCCGGGACAGGGGGCGAGTTCTTC.

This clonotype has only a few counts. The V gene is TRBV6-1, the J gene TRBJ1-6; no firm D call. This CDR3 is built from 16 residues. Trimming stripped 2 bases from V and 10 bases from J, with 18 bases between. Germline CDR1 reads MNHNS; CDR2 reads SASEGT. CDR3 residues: CASSENYGYADSPLHF. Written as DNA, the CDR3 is TGTGCCAGCAGTGAAAATTACGGTTACGCGGACTCACCCCTCCACTTT.

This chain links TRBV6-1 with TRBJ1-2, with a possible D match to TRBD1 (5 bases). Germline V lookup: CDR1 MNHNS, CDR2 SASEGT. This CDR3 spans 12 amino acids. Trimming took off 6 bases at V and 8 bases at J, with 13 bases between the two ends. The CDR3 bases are TGTGCCAGCAGAGTATTTGGGGGAGGCTACACCTTC. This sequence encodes CASRVFGGGYTF.

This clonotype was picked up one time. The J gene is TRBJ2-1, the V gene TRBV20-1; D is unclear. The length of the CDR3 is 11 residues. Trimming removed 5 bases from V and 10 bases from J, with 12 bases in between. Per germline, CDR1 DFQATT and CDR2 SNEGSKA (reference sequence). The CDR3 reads CSASDGSEQFF. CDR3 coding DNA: TGCAGTGCTTCGGACGGCTCCGAGCAGTTCTTC.

CDR3 bases: TGCGCCAGCAGCTTGGCGGGGCAGGACTATGGCTACACCTTC. It encodes CASSLAGQDYGYTF. The V call is TRBV5-1, the J call TRBJ1-2; TRBD1 might be the D (5 bases). The CDR3 runs to 14 residues. The germline V gene encodes CDR1 SGHRS and CDR2 YFSETQ. V gave up 0 bases and J gave up 3 bases, with 9 bases separating them.

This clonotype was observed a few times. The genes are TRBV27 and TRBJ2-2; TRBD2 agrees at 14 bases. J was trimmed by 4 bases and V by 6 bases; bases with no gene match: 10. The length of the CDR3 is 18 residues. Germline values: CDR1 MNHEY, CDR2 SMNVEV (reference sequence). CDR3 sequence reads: CASRGLAGARRLTGELFF. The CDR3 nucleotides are TGTGCCAGCAGGGGACTAGCGGGGGCTCGCCGGCTCACCGGGGAGCTGTTTTTT.

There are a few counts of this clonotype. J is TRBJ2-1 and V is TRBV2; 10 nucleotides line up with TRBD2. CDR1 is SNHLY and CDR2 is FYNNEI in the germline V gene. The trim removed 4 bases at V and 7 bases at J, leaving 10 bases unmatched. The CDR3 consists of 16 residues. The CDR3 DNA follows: TGTGCCAGCAGTGGTTCCGGGACTAGCGAACCGAATGAGCAGTTCTTC. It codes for CASSGSGTSEPNEQFF.

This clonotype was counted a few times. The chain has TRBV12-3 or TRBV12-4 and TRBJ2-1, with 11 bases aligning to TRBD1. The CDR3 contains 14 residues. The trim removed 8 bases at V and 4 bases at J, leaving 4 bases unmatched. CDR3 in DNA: TGTGCCAGCCAAGGACAGGGGGCGTACAATGAGCAGTTCTTC. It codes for CASQGQGAYNEQFF.

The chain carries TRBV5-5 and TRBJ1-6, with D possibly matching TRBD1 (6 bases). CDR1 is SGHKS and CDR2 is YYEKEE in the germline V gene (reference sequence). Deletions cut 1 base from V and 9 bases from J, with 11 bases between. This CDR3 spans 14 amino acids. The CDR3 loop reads CASSLLQGGSPLHF. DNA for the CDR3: TGTGCCAGCAGCTTGTTACAGGGTGGTTCACCCCTCCACTTT.

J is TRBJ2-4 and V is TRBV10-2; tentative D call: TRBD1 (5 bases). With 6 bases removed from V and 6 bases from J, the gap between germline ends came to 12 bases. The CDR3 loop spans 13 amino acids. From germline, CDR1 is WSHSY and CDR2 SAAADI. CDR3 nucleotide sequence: TGCGCCAGCAGGCAGGGTCAATTAAACATTCAGTACTTC. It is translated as CASRQGQLNIQYF.